This TCR beta chain was recorded in a study of shared clonotypes between healthy human individuals. Germline V gives CDR1 SGHVS, CDR2 FNYEAQ. Trimming left V 1 base short and J 2 bases short, with 9 bases between. The CDR3 has 16 residues. The data were produced by immunoSEQ multiplex PCR, yet TCRdb's version contains in-frame clones alone and is incomplete. The sample lists about 2.5 million clones; around 92% were seen once. Regarding this clone: The same CDR3 arises from other DNA sequences in this sample as well.

The sample was naive CD4+ T cells from PBMCs. Described subset: CD45RA+ positively selected. The sequence came from a man younger than 35 in good health. Some clones in this sample may be carry-over from other donors' samples. The rearrangement links TRBV7-6 to TRBJ2-6; TRBD1 or TRBD2 may be the D gene (5 bases each). CDR3 DNA: TGTGCCAGCAGCTTAGGCAGGGACGCTGGGGCCAACGTCCTGACTTTC. Its translation: CASSLGRDAGANVLTF.